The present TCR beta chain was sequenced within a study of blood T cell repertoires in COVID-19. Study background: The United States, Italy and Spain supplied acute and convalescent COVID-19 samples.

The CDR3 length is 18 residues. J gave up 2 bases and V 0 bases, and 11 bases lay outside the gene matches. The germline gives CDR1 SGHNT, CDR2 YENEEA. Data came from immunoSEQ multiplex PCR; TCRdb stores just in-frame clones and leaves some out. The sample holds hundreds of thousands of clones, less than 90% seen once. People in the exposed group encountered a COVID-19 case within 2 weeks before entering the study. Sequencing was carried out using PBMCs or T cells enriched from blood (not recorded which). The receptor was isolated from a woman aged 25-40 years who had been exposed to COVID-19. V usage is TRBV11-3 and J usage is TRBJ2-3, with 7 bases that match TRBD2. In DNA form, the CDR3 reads TGTGCCAGCAGCTTAGATATACTAGGGAGGGATTACACAGATACGCAGTATTTT. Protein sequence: CASSLDILGRDYTDTQYF.